This T cell receptor beta chain was recovered during a study of beta chain features in type 1 diabetes. Study observations and caveats: All four CD4+ subsets of Type 1 diabetes patients contained TCRB CDR3s that were moderately but significantly shorter.

Every isolated RNA sample was fully reverse transcribed, so sequencing captured expressed TCRB transcripts. Assay used: immunoSEQ multiplex PCR; TCRdb lists only in-frame clones, some missing. The data hold 93,000 or so clones, with under 30% observed a single time. With V trimmed by 5 bases and J by 4 bases, 5 bases remained unmatched. CDR1 and CDR2 (germline): LNHDA, SQIVND (reference sequence). This CDR3 spans 14 amino acids. Comment on this clone: No antigen is known for it.

This chain links TRBV19 with TRBJ1-5; 7 nucleotides agree with TRBD1. Sequenced: central memory CD4+ T cells from blood. The sequence derives from a young woman with type 1 diabetes. The CDR3 DNA sequence: TGTGCCAGTAGTTTTCAACAGGGGAATCAGCCCCAGCATTTT. Its translation is CASSFQQGNQPQHF.